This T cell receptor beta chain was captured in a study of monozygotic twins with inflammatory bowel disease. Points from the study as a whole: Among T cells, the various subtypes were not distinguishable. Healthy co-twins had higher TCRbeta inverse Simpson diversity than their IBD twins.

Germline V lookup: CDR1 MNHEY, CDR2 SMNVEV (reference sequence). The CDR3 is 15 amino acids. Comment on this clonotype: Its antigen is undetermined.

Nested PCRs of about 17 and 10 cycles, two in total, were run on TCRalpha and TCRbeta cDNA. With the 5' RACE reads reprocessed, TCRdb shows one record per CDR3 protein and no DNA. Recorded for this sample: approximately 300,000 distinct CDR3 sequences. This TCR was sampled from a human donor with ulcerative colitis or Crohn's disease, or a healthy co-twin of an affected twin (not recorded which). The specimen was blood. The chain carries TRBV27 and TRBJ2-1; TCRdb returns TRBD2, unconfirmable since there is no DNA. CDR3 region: CASSSRGLAGGEQFF.